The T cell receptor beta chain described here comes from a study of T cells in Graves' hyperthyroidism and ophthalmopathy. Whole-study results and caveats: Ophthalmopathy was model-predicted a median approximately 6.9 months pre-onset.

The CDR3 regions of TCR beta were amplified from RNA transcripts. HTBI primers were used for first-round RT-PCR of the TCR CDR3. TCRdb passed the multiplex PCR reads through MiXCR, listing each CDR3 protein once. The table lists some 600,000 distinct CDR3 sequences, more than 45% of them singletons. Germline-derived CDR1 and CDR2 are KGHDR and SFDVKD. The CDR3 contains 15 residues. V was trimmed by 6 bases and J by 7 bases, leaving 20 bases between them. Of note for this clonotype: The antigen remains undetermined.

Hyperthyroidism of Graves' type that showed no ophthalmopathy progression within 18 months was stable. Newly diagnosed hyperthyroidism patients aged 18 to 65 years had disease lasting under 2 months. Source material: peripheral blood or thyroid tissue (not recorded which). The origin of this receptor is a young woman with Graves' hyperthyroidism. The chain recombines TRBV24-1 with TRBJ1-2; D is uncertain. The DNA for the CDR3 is TGTGCCACCAGTACCGCCCGGGGAATTAGTGGTGGCTACACCTTC. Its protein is CATSTARGISGGYTF.